This TCR beta chain is from a study of shared clonotypes between healthy human individuals. The authors distributed each subset's genomic DNA evenly over several immunoSEQ plates. Original methodology: ImmunoSEQ output lacked quality scores and full-length reads, limiting matched filtering. Data came from immunoSEQ multiplex PCR; TCRdb stores just in-frame clones and leaves some out. V and J calls and clone size come straight from that table; D and trimming were deduced from the DNA. The data hold about 1,800,000 clones, with about 95% observed a single time. Naive CD8 cells lacked CD45RO, underwent positive selection for CCR7 and left out terminally differentiated effector memory CD45RA+ cells. CDR1 is MDHEN and CDR2 is SYDVKM in the germline V gene. V shed 3 bases and J shed 8 bases, with 11 bases lying between them. This CDR3 is built from 14 residues.

This receptor was identified in a young man in good health. Sequenced input: naive CD8+ T cells sorted from blood. The genes are TRBV28 and TRBJ1-6; maybe TRBD1 (5 bases). CDR3 bases: TGTGCCAGCAGTTTGTCGTTGGGGGATTCACCCCTCCACTTT. Translation: CASSLSLGDSPLHF.